Listed below are T cell receptor beta chains from one sample, sequenced in a study of blood T cells in healthy people across ages. MiXCR was run by TCRdb on the 5' RACE reads, yielding one entry per CDR3 protein. Of 800,000 to 950,000 distinct CDR3 sequences in the sample, just under 30% were seen once. These data were also reused for a study on T cells of mothers and their children.

Sequencing was done on a sample of blood. The receptors derive from a woman aged 40 to 50 in good health. Both conserved end residues are part of each CDR3. D genes are given only for firm matches.

v_call	d_call	j_call	cdr3_aa
TRBV7-2	-	TRBJ2-1	CASSLQQGYEQFF
TRBV27	TRBD2	TRBJ2-7	CASSFMASGSQEQYF
TRBV11-2	TRBD2	TRBJ2-1	CASSLDLLAGAYNEQFF
TRBV27	-	TRBJ1-1	CVSSPTRDTEAFF
TRBV6-6	TRBD2	TRBJ2-7	CASSIALAGGLNEQYF
TRBV7-2	-	TRBJ2-7	CASSLQGDPQYF
TRBV20-1	TRBD2	TRBJ2-3	CSARGGTSGGPTDTQYF
TRBV12-3/TRBV12-4	-	TRBJ2-5	CASSLDGYEQHF
TRBV20-1	TRBD1	TRBJ1-2	CSARGPGQESSYGDTF
TRBV20-1	-	TRBJ2-3	CRADTQYF
TRBV12-3/TRBV12-4	-	TRBJ2-7	CASSFQGRESYEQYF
TRBV7-9	-	TRBJ2-5	CASSPWDTETQYF
TRBV2	-	TRBJ2-7	CASRGSGYEQYF
TRBV27	-	TRBJ2-1	CASNADDSYNEQFF
TRBV12-3/TRBV12-4	TRBD1	TRBJ1-5	CASSWSGGNQLQHF
TRBV4-1	TRBD1	TRBJ2-3	CASSLRAGGGFYTQYF
TRBV30	-	TRBJ1-1	CAWSVEGNTEAFF
TRBV7-9	-	TRBJ2-7	CASSLVWKAYEQYF
TRBV9	-	TRBJ2-6	CASSVDTRPSGANVLTF
TRBV6-2/TRBV6-3	TRBD1	TRBJ2-1	CASSPVRDRGRYVSSYNEQFF
TRBV29-1	-	TRBJ2-1	CSENKQGNEQFF
TRBV28	-	TRBJ1-5	CASIRGGGLGNQPQHF